This is a list of T cell receptor beta chains from one sample in a study of blood T cells in healthy people across ages. TCRdb independently ran MiXCR on the 5' RACE reads; one entry per CDR3 protein. The data contain about 2 million distinct CDR3 sequences, 40% to 55% of them singletons. The sequenced sample was blood. These receptors were obtained from a woman aged 40 to 55 in good health. The CDR3 runs from the conserved cysteine through the conserved F or W. The order of the fields is clone size, V gene, D gene, J gene, CDR3 protein, CDR3 DNA. A D gene is named only where the DNA matches it firmly. The size field is filled for only some rows; it gives once, few, many or a size class.

clone_size: .
v_call: TRBV9
d_call: .
j_call: TRBJ1-1
cdr3_aa: CASSAGTTTEAFF
cdr3_nt: TGTGCCAGCAGCGCCGGGACGACCACTGAAGCTTTCTTT

clone_size: few
v_call: TRBV6-6
d_call: TRBD2
j_call: TRBJ2-7
cdr3_aa: CASSADRLAGGYEQYF
cdr3_nt: TGTGCCAGCAGCGCAGATCGACTAGCGGGGGGCTACGAGCAGTACTTC

clone_size: few
v_call: TRBV6-1
d_call: TRBD2
j_call: TRBJ2-1
cdr3_aa: CASSDIRLASGSEQFF
cdr3_nt: TGTGCCAGCAGTGACATCCGACTAGCGTCTGGCAGTGAGCAGTTCTTC

clone_size: .
v_call: TRBV6-5
d_call: .
j_call: TRBJ2-1
cdr3_aa: CASGRRAGISYNEQFF
cdr3_nt: TGTGCTAGCGGTAGGAGGGCGGGGATATCCTACAATGAGCAGTTCTTC

clone_size: few
v_call: TRBV12-3/TRBV12-4
d_call: .
j_call: TRBJ2-3
cdr3_aa: CASSQVGTGRDTQYF
cdr3_nt: TGTGCCAGCAGCCAAGTTGGGACCGGCCGGGATACGCAGTATTTT

clone_size: few
v_call: TRBV5-1
d_call: TRBD2
j_call: TRBJ2-1
cdr3_aa: CASSAPSGPNNEQFF
cdr3_nt: TGCGCCAGCAGCGCACCTAGCGGGCCTAACAATGAGCAGTTCTTC

clone_size: few
v_call: TRBV7-2
d_call: TRBD2
j_call: TRBJ2-6
cdr3_aa: CASSSDVSGGLWANVLTF
cdr3_nt: TGTGCCAGCAGCTCGGATGTGTCGGGGGGTCTCTGGGCCAACGTCCTGACTTTC

clone_size: .
v_call: TRBV28
d_call: .
j_call: TRBJ2-7
cdr3_aa: CATNAGAYEQYF
cdr3_nt: TGTGCCACCAATGCGGGGGCTTACGAGCAGTACTTC

clone_size: few
v_call: TRBV20-1
d_call: TRBD1
j_call: TRBJ2-5
cdr3_aa: CSAPSGGRETQYF
cdr3_nt: TGCAGTGCCCCGTCAGGGGGCAGGGAGACCCAGTACTTC

clone_size: .
v_call: TRBV20-1
d_call: TRBD2
j_call: TRBJ2-1
cdr3_aa: CSASPGTSIDEQFF
cdr3_nt: TGCAGTGCTAGTCCCGGGACTAGCATAGATGAGCAGTTCTTC

clone_size: .
v_call: TRBV10-3
d_call: TRBD2
j_call: TRBJ2-5
cdr3_aa: CAISEDSGPSRQYF
cdr3_nt: TGTGCCATCAGTGAGGATAGCGGGCCCTCAAGGCAGTACTTC

clone_size: few
v_call: TRBV5-1
d_call: .
j_call: TRBJ2-3
cdr3_aa: CASSVPGMDTQYF
cdr3_nt: TGCGCCAGCAGCGTCCCGGGGATGGATACGCAGTATTTT

clone_size: .
v_call: TRBV2
d_call: .
j_call: TRBJ2-1
cdr3_aa: CASLSRPPGSYNEQFF
cdr3_nt: TGTGCCAGCCTATCCAGACCCCCAGGCTCCTACAATGAGCAGTTCTTC

clone_size: few
v_call: TRBV4-2
d_call: TRBD1
j_call: TRBJ1-2
cdr3_aa: CASSTQTGFYGYTF
cdr3_nt: TGTGCCAGCAGCACCCAGACAGGGTTTTATGGCTACACCTTC

clone_size: once
v_call: TRBV6-4
d_call: .
j_call: TRBJ1-1
cdr3_aa: CASSDTANTEAFF
cdr3_nt: TGTGCCAGCAGTGACACCGCGAACACTGAAGCTTTCTTT

clone_size: few
v_call: TRBV6-2/TRBV6-3
d_call: TRBD1
j_call: TRBJ2-5
cdr3_aa: CASSTRDRWQYF
cdr3_nt: TGTGCCAGCAGTACCCGGGACAGATGGCAGTACTTC

clone_size: .
v_call: TRBV10-3
d_call: .
j_call: TRBJ2-3
cdr3_aa: CAISPGQPLGTDTQYF
cdr3_nt: TGTGCCATCAGCCCCGGACAGCCCCTCGGCACAGATACGCAGTATTTT

clone_size: .
v_call: TRBV6-5
d_call: .
j_call: TRBJ2-7
cdr3_aa: CASSLLDGRYEQYF
cdr3_nt: TGTGCCAGCAGCTTATTGGACGGCCGCTACGAGCAGTACTTC

clone_size: .
v_call: TRBV7-2
d_call: .
j_call: TRBJ2-6
cdr3_aa: CASSLRPSGANVLTF
cdr3_nt: TGTGCCAGCAGCCTACGACCCTCTGGGGCCAACGTCCTGACTTTC

clone_size: .
v_call: TRBV20-1
d_call: .
j_call: TRBJ2-5
cdr3_aa: CSAEGGVWETQYF
cdr3_nt: TGCAGTGCAGAGGGTGGTGTTTGGGAGACCCAGTACTTC

clone_size: few
v_call: TRBV4-3
d_call: .
j_call: TRBJ2-3
cdr3_aa: CASSQDESLDTQYF
cdr3_nt: TGCGCCAGCAGCCAAGATGAGTCGTTAGATACGCAGTATTTT

clone_size: .
v_call: TRBV28
d_call: .
j_call: TRBJ2-1
cdr3_aa: CASSGGGPEQFF
cdr3_nt: TGTGCCAGCAGCGGTGGGGGACCTGAGCAGTTCTTC

clone_size: .
v_call: TRBV28
d_call: .
j_call: TRBJ2-3
cdr3_aa: CASSTPFVAGAWKSTDTQYF
cdr3_nt: TGTGCCAGCAGTACCCCCTTCGTGGCGGGGGCCTGGAAGAGCACAGATACGCAGTATTTT

clone_size: .
v_call: TRBV29-1
d_call: .
j_call: TRBJ1-1
cdr3_aa: CSVDVGGPLNTEAFF
cdr3_nt: TGCAGCGTTGACGTCGGGGGACCACTGAACACTGAAGCTTTCTTT

clone_size: .
v_call: TRBV7-2
d_call: TRBD2
j_call: TRBJ2-1
cdr3_aa: CASSFMGLAGALGNEQFF
cdr3_nt: TGTGCCAGCAGCTTTATGGGGCTAGCGGGGGCGTTAGGGAATGAGCAGTTCTTC

clone_size: few
v_call: TRBV29-1
d_call: TRBD2
j_call: TRBJ2-5
cdr3_aa: CSVEDPPRGVKTQYF
cdr3_nt: TGCAGCGTTGAAGATCCTCCCCGGGGGGTTAAGACCCAGTACTTC

clone_size: .
v_call: TRBV27
d_call: TRBD2
j_call: TRBJ2-1
cdr3_aa: CASSLAGGEFNEQFF
cdr3_nt: TGTGCCAGCAGTCTAGCGGGGGGCGAATTCAATGAGCAGTTCTTC

clone_size: .
v_call: TRBV5-1
d_call: TRBD1
j_call: TRBJ2-3
cdr3_aa: CASSLRTGEGVTDTQYF
cdr3_nt: TGCGCCAGCAGCTTACGAACAGGGGAAGGTGTAACAGATACGCAGTATTTT

clone_size: many
v_call: TRBV20-1
d_call: TRBD1
j_call: TRBJ2-3
cdr3_aa: CSARNRGNLDTQYF
cdr3_nt: TGCAGTGCTAGAAACAGGGGCAATTTGGATACGCAGTATTTT

clone_size: few
v_call: TRBV7-9
d_call: .
j_call: TRBJ2-5
cdr3_aa: CASSRAGIQETQYF
cdr3_nt: TGTGCCAGCAGCCGGGCGGGAATTCAAGAGACCCAGTACTTC

clone_size: .
v_call: TRBV7-2
d_call: TRBD2
j_call: TRBJ2-3
cdr3_aa: CASSLGRGGQDTQYF
cdr3_nt: TGTGCCAGCAGCTTAGGTCGGGGGGGCCAAGATACGCAGTATTTT

clone_size: once
v_call: TRBV28
d_call: TRBD1
j_call: TRBJ2-1
cdr3_aa: CASSMIGTGGKISYNEQFF
cdr3_nt: TGTGCCAGCAGTATGATCGGGACAGGGGGCAAAATCTCCTACAATGAGCAGTTCTTC

clone_size: .
v_call: TRBV7-2
d_call: TRBD2
j_call: TRBJ2-1
cdr3_aa: CASSQMGGVFNERFF
cdr3_nt: TGTGCCAGCAGCCAGATGGGGGGGGTCTTCAATGAGCGGTTCTTC

clone_size: .
v_call: TRBV13
d_call: .
j_call: TRBJ1-1
cdr3_aa: CASSSLENTEAFF
cdr3_nt: TGTGCCAGCAGCTCCCTAGAGAACACTGAAGCTTTCTTT

clone_size: .
v_call: TRBV12-3/TRBV12-4
d_call: .
j_call: TRBJ1-5
cdr3_aa: CASQGWDSNQPQHF
cdr3_nt: TGTGCCAGCCAAGGGTGGGATAGCAATCAGCCCCAGCATTTT

clone_size: .
v_call: TRBV20-1
d_call: .
j_call: TRBJ2-3
cdr3_aa: CSASVPRTSTDTQYF
cdr3_nt: TGCAGTGCTAGTGTTCCGAGAACTAGCACAGATACGCAGTATTTT

clone_size: .
v_call: TRBV11-2
d_call: TRBD1
j_call: TRBJ2-5
cdr3_aa: CASSHAGTDQETQYF
cdr3_nt: TGTGCCAGCAGCCACGCCGGGACAGACCAAGAGACCCAGTACTTC

clone_size: few
v_call: TRBV5-1
d_call: .
j_call: TRBJ2-3
cdr3_aa: CASRWYTDTQYF
cdr3_nt: TGCGCCAGCAGGTGGTACACAGATACGCAGTATTTT

clone_size: once
v_call: TRBV20-1
d_call: TRBD2
j_call: TRBJ2-5
cdr3_aa: CSAGGLAGPRTQYF
cdr3_nt: TGCAGTGCTGGGGGACTAGCGGGACCGAGGACCCAGTACTTC

clone_size: few
v_call: TRBV25-1
d_call: .
j_call: TRBJ2-7
cdr3_aa: CASSELAGTPYEQYF
cdr3_nt: TGTGCCAGCAGTGAATTGGCCGGGACCCCCTACGAGCAGTACTTC

clone_size: .
v_call: TRBV9
d_call: .
j_call: TRBJ2-7
cdr3_aa: CASSVVSDNGYEQYF
cdr3_nt: TGTGCCAGCAGCGTAGTTAGTGACAACGGCTACGAGCAGTACTTC

clone_size: .
v_call: TRBV5-1
d_call: TRBD1
j_call: TRBJ1-2
cdr3_aa: CASSFTQGAGYGYTF
cdr3_nt: TGCGCCAGCAGCTTCACGCAGGGGGCAGGCTATGGCTACACCTTC

clone_size: .
v_call: TRBV7-2
d_call: .
j_call: TRBJ2-1
cdr3_aa: CASSLDSSYNERFF
cdr3_nt: TGTGCCAGCAGTCTGGACAGCTCCTACAATGAGCGGTTCTTC

clone_size: .
v_call: TRBV11-2
d_call: .
j_call: TRBJ2-1
cdr3_aa: CASSHGGGLSYNEQFF
cdr3_nt: TGTGCCAGCAGTCATGGGGGGGGCCTGTCCTACAATGAGCAGTTCTTC

clone_size: few
v_call: TRBV10-3
d_call: .
j_call: TRBJ2-5
cdr3_aa: CAISDLWEAETQYF
cdr3_nt: TGTGCCATCAGTGATCTGTGGGAAGCTGAGACCCAGTACTTC

clone_size: .
v_call: TRBV4-1
d_call: .
j_call: TRBJ2-1
cdr3_aa: CASSQDRAYEQFF
cdr3_nt: TGCGCCAGCAGCCAAGATAGGGCATATGAGCAGTTCTTC

clone_size: .
v_call: TRBV20-1
d_call: TRBD2
j_call: TRBJ2-5
cdr3_aa: CSARSSGGQETQYF
cdr3_nt: TGCAGTGCTAGATCTAGCGGGGGCCAAGAGACCCAGTACTTC

clone_size: .
v_call: TRBV28
d_call: .
j_call: TRBJ2-1
cdr3_aa: CASHPTGSSSSYNEQFF
cdr3_nt: TGTGCCAGCCATCCTACGGGCTCCAGTAGCTCCTACAATGAGCAGTTCTTC

clone_size: .
v_call: TRBV20-1
d_call: .
j_call: TRBJ2-7
cdr3_aa: CSERGKSSYEQYF
cdr3_nt: TGCAGTGAACGGGGGAAGAGCTCCTACGAGCAGTACTTC

clone_size: .
v_call: TRBV19
d_call: TRBD2
j_call: TRBJ2-3
cdr3_aa: CASTPGLAGTQYF
cdr3_nt: TGTGCCAGTACTCCGGGACTAGCGGGGACGCAGTATTTT

clone_size: .
v_call: TRBV29-1
d_call: .
j_call: TRBJ2-7
cdr3_aa: CSVEDPLSYEQYF
cdr3_nt: TGCAGCGTTGAAGATCCCTTATCCTACGAGCAGTACTTC

clone_size: .
v_call: TRBV10-3
d_call: .
j_call: TRBJ2-1
cdr3_aa: CAISEGHEQFF
cdr3_nt: TGTGCCATCAGTGAAGGTCATGAGCAGTTCTTC

clone_size: .
v_call: TRBV6-6
d_call: .
j_call: TRBJ1-1
cdr3_aa: CASLGTAKPGNTEAFF
cdr3_nt: TGTGCCAGCCTTGGGACGGCCAAACCGGGGAACACTGAAGCTTTCTTT

clone_size: .
v_call: TRBV4-2
d_call: TRBD2
j_call: TRBJ2-1
cdr3_aa: CASSPWAGGHNEQFF
cdr3_nt: TGTGCCAGCAGCCCCTGGGCGGGGGGTCACAATGAGCAGTTCTTC

clone_size: .
v_call: TRBV15
d_call: TRBD1
j_call: TRBJ2-7
cdr3_aa: CATSDGKINRGKDEQYF
cdr3_nt: TGTGCCACCAGCGACGGGAAGATTAACAGGGGAAAGGACGAGCAGTACTTC